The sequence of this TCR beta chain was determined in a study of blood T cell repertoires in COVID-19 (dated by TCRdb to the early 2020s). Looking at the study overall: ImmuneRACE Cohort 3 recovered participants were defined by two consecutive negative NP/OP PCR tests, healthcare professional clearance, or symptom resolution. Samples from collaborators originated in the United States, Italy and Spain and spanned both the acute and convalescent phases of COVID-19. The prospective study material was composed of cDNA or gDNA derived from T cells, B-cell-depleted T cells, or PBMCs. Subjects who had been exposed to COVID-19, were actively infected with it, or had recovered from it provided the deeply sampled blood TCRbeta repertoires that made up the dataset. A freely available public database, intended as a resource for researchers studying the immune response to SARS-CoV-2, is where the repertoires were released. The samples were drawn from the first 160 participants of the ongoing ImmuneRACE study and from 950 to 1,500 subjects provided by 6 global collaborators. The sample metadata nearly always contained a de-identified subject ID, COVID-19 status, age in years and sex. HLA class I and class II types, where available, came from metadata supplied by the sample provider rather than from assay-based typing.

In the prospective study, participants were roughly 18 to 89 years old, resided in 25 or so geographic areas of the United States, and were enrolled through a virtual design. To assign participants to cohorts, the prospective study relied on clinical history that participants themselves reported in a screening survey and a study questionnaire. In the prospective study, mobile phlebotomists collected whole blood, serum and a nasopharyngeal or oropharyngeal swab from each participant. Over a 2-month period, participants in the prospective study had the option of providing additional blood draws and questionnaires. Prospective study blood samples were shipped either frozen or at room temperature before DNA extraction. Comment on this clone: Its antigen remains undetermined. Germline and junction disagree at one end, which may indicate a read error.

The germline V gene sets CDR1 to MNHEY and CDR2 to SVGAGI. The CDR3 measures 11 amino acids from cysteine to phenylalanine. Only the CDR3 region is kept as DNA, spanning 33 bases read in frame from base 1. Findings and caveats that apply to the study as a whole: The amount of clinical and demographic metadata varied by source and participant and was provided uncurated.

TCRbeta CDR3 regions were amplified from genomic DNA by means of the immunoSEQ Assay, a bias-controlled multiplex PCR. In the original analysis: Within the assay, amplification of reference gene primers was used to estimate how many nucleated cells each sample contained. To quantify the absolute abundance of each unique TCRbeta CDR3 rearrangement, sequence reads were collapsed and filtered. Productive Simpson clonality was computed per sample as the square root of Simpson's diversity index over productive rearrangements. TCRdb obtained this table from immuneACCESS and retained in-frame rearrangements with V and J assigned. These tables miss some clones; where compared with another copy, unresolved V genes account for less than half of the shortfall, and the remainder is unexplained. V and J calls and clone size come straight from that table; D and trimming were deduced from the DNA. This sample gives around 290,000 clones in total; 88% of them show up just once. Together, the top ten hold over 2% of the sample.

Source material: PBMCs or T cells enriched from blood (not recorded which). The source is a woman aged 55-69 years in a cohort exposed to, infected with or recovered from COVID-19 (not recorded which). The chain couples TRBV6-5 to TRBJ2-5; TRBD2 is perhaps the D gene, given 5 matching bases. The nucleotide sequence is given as TGTGCCAGCAGTCAGGACTCCTCGAAGGACTTC. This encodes CASSQDSSKDF.